This note documents a single T cell receptor beta chain sequence. Its antigen is currently unknown. There are 13 residues in the CDR3. Germline V gene sequence: CDR1 SEHNR, CDR2 FQNEAQ (reference sequence). Unmatched junction bases numbered 6, after V lost 5 bases and J lost 6 bases. Generated by immunoSEQ multiplex PCR, the TCRdb table keeps only in-frame clones and is missing some. The sample includes about 39,000 clones, around 96% seen only once; the top ten take 0.2% to 0.25%. This record belongs to a study of graft-versus-host responses after intestinal transplantation. Study-level background: Anti-thymocyte globulin induction, then tacrolimus and steroids for about three years, went to all recipients. Findings and caveats of the study: The marrow of recipients harbored GvH clones, and ileum or blood showed some of them first. Maximum circulating GvH clone levels tracked with early post-transplant HvG decreases.

The sample in question was unstimulated CD8+ T cells sorted from spleen or lymph node cells, obtained before transplant. This receptor was obtained from a human donor who was the organ donor for an intestinal transplant. V and J are TRBV7-9 and TRBJ2-7; 8 bases line up with TRBD1. DNA of the CDR3: TGTGCCAGCAGCCTAGGACAGGGAGGCGAGCAGTACTTC. Translating it yields CASSLGQGGEQYF.